A selection of T cell receptor beta chains follows, all from one sample in a study of cytomegalovirus exposure and HLA in healthy donors. Clones were sequenced by immunoSEQ multiplex PCR, and TCRdb holds only the in-frame ones, with some missing. Listed are fewer than 200,000 clones; less than 6.5% falls within the top ten. The material sequenced was PBMCs. The receptors stem from a man aged 25-45 years in good health and CMV-seronegative. The CDR3 runs from the conserved cysteine through the conserved F or W. A D gene is named only where the DNA matches it firmly.

V gene,J gene,D gene,CDR3 protein,CDR3 DNA
TRBV6-6,TRBJ1-4,NA,CASSYGRGGEKLFF,TGTGCCAGCAGTTACGGGAGGGGGGGTGAAAAACTGTTTTTT
TRBV11-3,TRBJ1-1,TRBD1,CASSSAAGGNTEAFF,TGTGCCAGCAGCTCGGCCGCAGGGGGCAACACTGAAGCTTTCTTT
TRBV5-6,TRBJ2-7,TRBD1,CASSPKGQARAGYEQYF,TGTGCCAGCAGCCCAAAGGGACAGGCCAGGGCGGGGTACGAGCAGTACTTC
TRBV4-2,TRBJ1-4,NA,CASSQARGAANEKLFF,TGTGCCAGCAGCCAAGCCCGGGGGGCCGCTAATGAAAAACTGTTTTTT
TRBV5-1,TRBJ2-3,NA,CASSLFDSATDTQYF,TGCGCCAGCAGCCTTTTCGACTCAGCCACAGATACGCAGTATTTT
TRBV5-4,TRBJ2-1,TRBD2,CASRSLAGVAYNEQFF,TGTGCCAGCAGATCTCTAGCGGGGGTAGCCTACAATGAGCAGTTCTTC
TRBV18,TRBJ2-3,NA,CASSPLGAKGGDTQYF,TGTGCCAGCTCACCATTAGGGGCCAAGGGCGGAGATACGCAGTATTTT
TRBV6-4,TRBJ2-3,NA,CASSLLATGDKYF,TGTGCCAGCAGTTTGCTAGCGACGGGGGATAAGTATTTT
TRBV13,TRBJ2-7,TRBD1,CASSPTGGVYEQYF,TGTGCCAGCAGCCCCACAGGGGGTGTCTACGAGCAGTACTTC
TRBV28,TRBJ2-7,NA,CASSSPGDEQYF,TGTGCCAGCAGTTCCCCAGGGGACGAGCAGTACTTC
TRBV10-3,TRBJ2-3,NA,CAISLSRGSGSTGTDTQYF,TGTGCCATCAGCCTCTCCCGGGGAAGCGGATCCACTGGCACAGATACGCAGTATTTT
TRBV7-6,TRBJ2-7,NA,CASSLDPDSLSYEQYF,TGTGCCAGCAGCTTAGACCCGGACAGTCTCTCCTACGAGCAGTACTTC
TRBV28,TRBJ2-5,TRBD2,CASTPGLGQETQYF,TGTGCCAGCACCCCCGGACTAGGTCAAGAGACCCAGTACTTC
TRBV6-5,TRBJ2-5,NA,CASRRDSAQETQYF,TGTGCCAGCAGACGCGACAGTGCCCAAGAGACCCAGTACTTC